The 10 T cell receptor beta chains reported below all come from one sample, sequenced in a study of blood T cell repertoires in COVID-19. Here immunoSEQ multiplex PCR was the method, and the copy in TCRdb shows in-frame clones only, minus some. The profile shows roughly 380,000 clones, 70% to 85% of them singletons. The sequenced sample consisted of peripheral blood. The source of these receptors is a human donor with acute or convalescent COVID-19. The donor label of this sample is uncertain.

The rearrangement uses TRBV28 and TRBJ2-7; no clear D gene. V lost 5 bases, J lost 2 bases, and 13 bases lay in between. Germline loops: CDR1 MDHEN, CDR2 SYDVKM. The CDR3 extends over 14 amino acids. Here the CDR3 DNA reads TGTGCCAGCAGTGTCCAGCCACAGCCCTACGAGCAGTACTTC. This gives the protein CASSVQPQPYEQYF.

V and J are TRBV5-6 and TRBJ2-3; 9 nucleotides match TRBD2. Trimming cost V 2 bases and J 4 bases; bases outside gene matches: 8. CDR3 length: 16 residues. The V gene's germline CDR1 is SGHDT and CDR2 YYEEEE. CDR3 sequence: CASSFWASGVSDTQYF. In DNA form, the CDR3 reads TGTGCCAGCAGCTTCTGGGCTAGCGGGGTATCAGATACGCAGTATTTT.

This chain connects TRBV7-6 to TRBJ2-1; TRBD2 matches at 8 bases. CDR1 is SGHVS, CDR2 FNYEAQ, per germline. Trimming cost V 6 bases and J 5 bases; bases outside gene matches: 9. The CDR3 length is 15 residues. As DNA, the CDR3 is TGTGCCAGCAGGAAAGGACTAGCATGGGACAATGAGCAGTTCTTC. It translates to CASRKGLAWDNEQFF.

This rearrangement joins TRBV27 to TRBJ1-6; D gene ambiguous. Germline loops: CDR1 MNHEY, CDR2 SMNVEV (reference sequence). The CDR3 runs 13 residues. Trimming took off 2 bases at V and 5 bases at J, with 4 bases between the two ends. The CDR3 loop is CASSLLNNSPLHF. The DNA of the CDR3 is TGTGCCAGCAGTTTACTTAATAATTCACCCCTCCACTTT.

The chain recombines TRBV9 with TRBJ1-4; D is ambiguous. V lost 0 bases to trimming and J lost 0 bases, with 3 bases between them. CDR3 length: 14 residues. Germline loops: CDR1 SGDLS, CDR2 YYNGEE. CDR3 loop: CASSVAPTNEKLFF. The CDR3 DNA sequence: TGTGCCAGCAGCGTAGCTCCAACTAATGAAAAACTGTTTTTT. The full variable domain, in which reference TRBV9 and TRBJ1-4 provide the parts outside the CDR3, is DSGVTQTPKHLITATGQRVTLRCSPRSGDLSVYWYQQSLDQGLQFLIQYYNGEERAKGNILERFSAQQFPDLHSELNLSSLELGDSALYFCASSVAPTNEKLFFGSGTQLSVL.

The V and J genes are TRBV18 and TRBJ1-1; 7 bases are a match to TRBD1. J was trimmed by 3 bases and V by 4 bases; bases with no gene match: 2. Germline V gene lookup returns CDR1 KGHSH and CDR2 LQKENI. There are 13 residues in the CDR3. The CDR3 is CASSQQGYTEAFF. The CDR3 bases are TGTGCCAGCTCACAACAGGGGTACACTGAAGCTTTCTTT. Using reference TRBV18 and TRBJ1-1 for the parts outside the CDR3, the full variable domain is NAGVMQNPRHLVRRRGQEARLRCSPMKGHSHVYWYRQLPEEGLKFMVYLQKENIIDESGMPKERFSAEFPKEGPSILRIQQVVRGDSAAYFCASSQQGYTEAFFGQGTRLTVV.

As to this clone: Other DNA sequences in the same sample also yield this CDR3. The CDR3 DNA follows: TGCGCCAGCAGCTTGGTAGCAAACTATGGCTACACCTTC. It encodes CASSLVANYGYTF. The V gene is TRBV5-1, the J gene TRBJ1-2, with D unresolved. Trimming cost V 0 bases and J 2 bases, with 5 bases left between them. CDR3 size: 13 residues. The germline CDR1 and CDR2 sequences are SGHRS and YFSETQ.

V and J are TRBV15 and TRBJ2-2; D possibly corresponds to TRBD2 (6 bases). Germline V lookup: CDR1 LNHNV, CDR2 YYDKDF (reference sequence). V lost 5 bases to trimming and J lost 1 base, with 14 bases between them. The CDR3 extends over 16 amino acids. The chain's CDR3 is CATSDYGGMNTGELFF. The CDR3 DNA sequence: TGTGCCACCAGCGATTATGGCGGGATGAACACCGGGGAGCTGTTTTTT.

The chain carries TRBV7-2 and TRBJ1-5, with D tentatively TRBD1 (5 bases). The CDR3 consists of 13 residues. The V gene's germline CDR1 is SGHTA and CDR2 FQGNSA. The V and J ends lost 7 bases and 4 bases respectively, with 11 bases between them. The CDR3 DNA follows: TGTGCCAGCAATGAAGGGGTGAATCAGCCCCAGCATTTT. Residues: CASNEGVNQPQHF.

The chain combines TRBV29-1 with TRBJ2-2; TRBD1 agrees at 12 bases. J gave up 7 bases and V 7 bases, and 10 bases lay outside the gene matches. The CDR3 spans 15 residues. From germline, CDR1 is SQVTM and CDR2 ANQGSEA. CDR3: CSALGDRGRVGELFF. The CDR3 DNA follows: TGCAGCGCCCTAGGGGACAGGGGGCGGGTCGGGGAGCTGTTTTTT.